This TCR beta chain comes out of a study of PD-1 and CTLA-4 blockade in melanoma. TCRdb keeps only in-frame clones here, not all; method: immunoSEQ multiplex PCR. There are about 30,000 clones in the sample; around 90% occur only once, and around 5.8% lies in the top ten. Deletions cut 0 bases from V and 2 bases from J, with 5 bases between. The CDR3 loop spans 14 amino acids. Germline CDR1 is ENHRY and CDR2 is SYGVKD. This sequence was found in a human donor with melanoma. Sample: CD8+ T cells from peripheral blood, taken from a patient given anti-PD-1 treatment. The rearrangement uses TRBV10-3 and TRBJ1-5; the D is unclear. The CDR3 region has the DNA TGTGCCATCAGTGAGTCGGTCCGCAATCAGCCCCAGCATTTT. Encoded protein: CAISESVRNQPQHF.